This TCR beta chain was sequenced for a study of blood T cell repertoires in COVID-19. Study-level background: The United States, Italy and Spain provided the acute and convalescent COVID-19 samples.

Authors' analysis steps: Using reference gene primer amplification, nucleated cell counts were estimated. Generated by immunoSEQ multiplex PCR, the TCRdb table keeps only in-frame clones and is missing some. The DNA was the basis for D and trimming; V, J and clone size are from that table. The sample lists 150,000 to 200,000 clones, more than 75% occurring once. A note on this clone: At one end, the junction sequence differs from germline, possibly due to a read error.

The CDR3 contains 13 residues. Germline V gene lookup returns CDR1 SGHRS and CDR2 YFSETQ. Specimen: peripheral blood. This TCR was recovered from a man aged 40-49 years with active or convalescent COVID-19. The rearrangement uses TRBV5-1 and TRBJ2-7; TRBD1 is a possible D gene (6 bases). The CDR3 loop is CVSSRDTQDEQYF. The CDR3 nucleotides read TGCGTCAGCAGCCGGGACACTCAGGACGAGCAGTACTTC.